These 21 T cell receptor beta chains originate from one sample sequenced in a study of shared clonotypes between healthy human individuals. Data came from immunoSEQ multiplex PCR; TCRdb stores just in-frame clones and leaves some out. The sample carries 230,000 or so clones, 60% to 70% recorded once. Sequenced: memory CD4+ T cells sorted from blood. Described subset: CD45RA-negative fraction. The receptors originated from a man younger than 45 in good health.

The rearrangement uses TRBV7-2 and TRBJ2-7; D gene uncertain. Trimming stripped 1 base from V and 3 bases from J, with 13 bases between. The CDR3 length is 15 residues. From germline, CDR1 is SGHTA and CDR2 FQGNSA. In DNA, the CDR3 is TGTGCCAGCAGCTTAGGAGGTATCCGGAACTACGAGCAGTACTTC. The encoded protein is CASSLGGIRNYEQYF.

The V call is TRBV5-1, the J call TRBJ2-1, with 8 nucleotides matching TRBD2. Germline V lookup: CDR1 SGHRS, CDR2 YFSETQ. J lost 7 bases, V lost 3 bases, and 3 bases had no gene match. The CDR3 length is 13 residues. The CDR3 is CASSSGTRNEQFF. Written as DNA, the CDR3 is TGCGCCAGCAGCTCCGGGACTAGGAATGAGCAGTTCTTC.

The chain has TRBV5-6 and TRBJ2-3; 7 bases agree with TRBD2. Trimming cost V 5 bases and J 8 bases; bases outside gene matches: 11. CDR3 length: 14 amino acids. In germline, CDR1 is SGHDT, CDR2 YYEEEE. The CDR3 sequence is CASSYGLVGTTQYF. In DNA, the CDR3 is TGTGCCAGCAGTTATGGACTAGTCGGGACTACGCAGTATTTT.

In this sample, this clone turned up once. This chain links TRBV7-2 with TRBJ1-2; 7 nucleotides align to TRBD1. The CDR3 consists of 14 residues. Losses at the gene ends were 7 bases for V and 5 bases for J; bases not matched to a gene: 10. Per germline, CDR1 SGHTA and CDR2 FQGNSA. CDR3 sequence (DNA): TGTGCCAGCACCCCAGGTGCAGGGGGGTATGGCTACACCTTC. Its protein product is CASTPGAGGYGYTF.

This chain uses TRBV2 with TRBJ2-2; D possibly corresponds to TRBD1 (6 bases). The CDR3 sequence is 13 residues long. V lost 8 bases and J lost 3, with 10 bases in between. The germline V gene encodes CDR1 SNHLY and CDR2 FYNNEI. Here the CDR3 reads CASGTGYTGELFF. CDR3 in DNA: TGTGCCAGCGGAACAGGGTACACCGGGGAGCTGTTTTTT.

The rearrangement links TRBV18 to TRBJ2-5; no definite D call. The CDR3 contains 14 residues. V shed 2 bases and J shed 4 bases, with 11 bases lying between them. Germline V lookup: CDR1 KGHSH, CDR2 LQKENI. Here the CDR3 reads CASSPGNSAETQYF. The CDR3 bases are TGTGCCAGCTCACCAGGAAACAGCGCAGAGACCCAGTACTTC.

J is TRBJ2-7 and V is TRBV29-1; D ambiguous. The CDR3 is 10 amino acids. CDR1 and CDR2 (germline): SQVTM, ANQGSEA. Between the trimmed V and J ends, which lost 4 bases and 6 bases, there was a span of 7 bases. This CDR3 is CSVADLEQYF. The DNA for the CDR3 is TGCAGCGTTGCGGACCTCGAGCAGTACTTC.

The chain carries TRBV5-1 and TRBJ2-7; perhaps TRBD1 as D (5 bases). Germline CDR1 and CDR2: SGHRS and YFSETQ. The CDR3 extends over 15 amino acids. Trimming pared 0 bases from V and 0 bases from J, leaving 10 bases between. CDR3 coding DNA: TGCGCCAGCAGCTTGGCCCCGGACAACTCCTACGAGCAGTACTTC. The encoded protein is CASSLAPDNSYEQYF.

The CDR3 spells CASSLSGQGRGNTIYF. The DNA of the CDR3 is TGTGCCAGCAGCTTATCGGGACAGGGGAGGGGAAACACCATATATTTT. The genes are TRBV7-8 and TRBJ1-3; 10 bases agree with TRBD1. Germline CDR1 is SGHVS and CDR2 is FQNEAQ. V trimming: 2 bases; J trimming: 4 bases; junction bases outside the gene matches: 5. There are 16 residues in the CDR3.

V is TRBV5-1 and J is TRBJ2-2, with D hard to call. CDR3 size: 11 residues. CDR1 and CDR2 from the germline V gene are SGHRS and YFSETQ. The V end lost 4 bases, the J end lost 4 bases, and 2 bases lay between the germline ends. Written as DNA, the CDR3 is TGCGCCAGCAGCACCACCGGGGAGCTGTTTTTT. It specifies CASSTTGELFF.

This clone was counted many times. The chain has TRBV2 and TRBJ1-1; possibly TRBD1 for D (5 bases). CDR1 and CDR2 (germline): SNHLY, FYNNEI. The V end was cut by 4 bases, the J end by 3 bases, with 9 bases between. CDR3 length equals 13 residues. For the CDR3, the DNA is TGTGCCAGCAGTGCCTCAGGGTACACTGAAGCTTTCTTT. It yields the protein CASSASGYTEAFF.

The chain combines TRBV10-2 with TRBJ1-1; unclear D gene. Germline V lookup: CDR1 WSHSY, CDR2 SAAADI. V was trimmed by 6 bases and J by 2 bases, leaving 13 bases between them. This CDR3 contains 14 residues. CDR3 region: CASRDLWANTEAFF. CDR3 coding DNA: TGCGCCAGCAGAGACCTCTGGGCCAACACTGAAGCTTTCTTT.

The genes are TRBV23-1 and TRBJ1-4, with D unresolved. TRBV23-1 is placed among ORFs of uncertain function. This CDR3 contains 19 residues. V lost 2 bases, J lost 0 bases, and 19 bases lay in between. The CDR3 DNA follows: TGCGCCAGCAGTCAAGGGCAGTCTGGTGGGATTGCAACTAATGAAAAACTGTTTTTT. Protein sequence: CASSQGQSGGIATNEKLFF.

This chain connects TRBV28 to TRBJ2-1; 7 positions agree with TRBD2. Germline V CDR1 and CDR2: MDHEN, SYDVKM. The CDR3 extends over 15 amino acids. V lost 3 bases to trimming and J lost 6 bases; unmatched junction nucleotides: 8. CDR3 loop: CASSLIGLVLNEQFF. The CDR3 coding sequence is TGTGCCAGCAGTTTGATAGGACTAGTTCTCAATGAGCAGTTCTTC.

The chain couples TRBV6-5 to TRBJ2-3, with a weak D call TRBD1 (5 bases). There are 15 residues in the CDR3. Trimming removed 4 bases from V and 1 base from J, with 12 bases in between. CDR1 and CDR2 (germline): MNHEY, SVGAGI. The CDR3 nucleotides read TGTGCCAGCAGTTCCGGCAGGGTGGGCACAGATACGCAGTATTTT. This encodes CASSSGRVGTDTQYF.

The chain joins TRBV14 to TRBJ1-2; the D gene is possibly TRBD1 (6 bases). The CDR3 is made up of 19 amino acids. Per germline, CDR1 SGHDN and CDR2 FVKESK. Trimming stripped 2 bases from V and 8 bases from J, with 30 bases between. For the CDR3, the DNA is TGTGCCAGCAGCCAACAAGCAACTCCGTGGCAGGGGAAAGGCAACGGCTACACCTTC. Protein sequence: CASSQQATPWQGKGNGYTF.

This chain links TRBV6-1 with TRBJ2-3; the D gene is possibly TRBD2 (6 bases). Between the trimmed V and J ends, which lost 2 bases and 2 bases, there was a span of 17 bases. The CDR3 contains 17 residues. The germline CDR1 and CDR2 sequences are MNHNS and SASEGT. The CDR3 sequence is CASSEQPHGGITDTQYF. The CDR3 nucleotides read TGTGCCAGCAGTGAACAACCCCACGGGGGAATCACAGATACGCAGTATTTT.

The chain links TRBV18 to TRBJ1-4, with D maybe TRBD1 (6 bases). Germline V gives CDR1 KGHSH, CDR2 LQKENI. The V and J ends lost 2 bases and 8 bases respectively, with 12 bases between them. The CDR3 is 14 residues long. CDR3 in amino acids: CASSPSGGEEKLFF. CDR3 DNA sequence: TGTGCCAGCTCACCATCCGGGGGCGAGGAAAAACTGTTTTTT.

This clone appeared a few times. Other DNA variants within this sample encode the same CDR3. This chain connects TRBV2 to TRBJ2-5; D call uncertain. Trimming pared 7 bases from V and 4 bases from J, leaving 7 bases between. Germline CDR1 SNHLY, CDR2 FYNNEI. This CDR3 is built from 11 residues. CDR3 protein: CASTIRETQYF. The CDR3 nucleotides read TGTGCCAGCACCATCAGAGAGACCCAGTACTTC.

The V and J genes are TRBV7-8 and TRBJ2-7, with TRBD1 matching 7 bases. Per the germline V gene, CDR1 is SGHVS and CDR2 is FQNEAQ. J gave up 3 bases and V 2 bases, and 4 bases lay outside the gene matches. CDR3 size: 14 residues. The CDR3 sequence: CASSLTWDSYEQYF. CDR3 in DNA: TGTGCCAGCAGCTTAACGTGGGACAGCTACGAGCAGTACTTC.

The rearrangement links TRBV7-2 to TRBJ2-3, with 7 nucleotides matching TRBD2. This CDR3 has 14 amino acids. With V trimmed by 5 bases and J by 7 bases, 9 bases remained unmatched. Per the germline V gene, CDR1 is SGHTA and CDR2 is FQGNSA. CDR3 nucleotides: TGTGCCAGCAGCCCCAATCAAGCGGGAAATACGCAGTATTTT. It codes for CASSPNQAGNTQYF.